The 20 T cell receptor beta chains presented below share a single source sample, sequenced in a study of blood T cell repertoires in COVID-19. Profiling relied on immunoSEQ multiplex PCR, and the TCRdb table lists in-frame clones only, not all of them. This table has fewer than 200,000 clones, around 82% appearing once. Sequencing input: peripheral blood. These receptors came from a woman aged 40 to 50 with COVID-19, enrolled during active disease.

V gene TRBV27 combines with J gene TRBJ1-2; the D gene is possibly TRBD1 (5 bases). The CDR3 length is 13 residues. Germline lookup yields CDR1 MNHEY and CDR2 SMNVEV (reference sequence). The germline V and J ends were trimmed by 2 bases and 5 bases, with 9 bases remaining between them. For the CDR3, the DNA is TGTGCCAGCAGTTTAAACCGGGGGTATGGCTACACCTTC. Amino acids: CASSLNRGYGYTF.

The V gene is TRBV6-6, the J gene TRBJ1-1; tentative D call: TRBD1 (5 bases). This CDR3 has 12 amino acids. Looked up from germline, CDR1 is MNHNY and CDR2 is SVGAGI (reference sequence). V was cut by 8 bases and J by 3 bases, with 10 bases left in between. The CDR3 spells CASHWGDTEAFF. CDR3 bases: TGTGCCAGCCACTGGGGGGACACTGAAGCTTTCTTT.

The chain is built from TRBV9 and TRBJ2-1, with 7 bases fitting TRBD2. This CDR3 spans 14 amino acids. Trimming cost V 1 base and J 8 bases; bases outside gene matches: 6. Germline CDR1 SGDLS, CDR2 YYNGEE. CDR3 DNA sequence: TGTGCCAGCAGCGTAACAATCAGCGGGGATGAGCAGTTCTTC. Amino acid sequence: CASSVTISGDEQFF.

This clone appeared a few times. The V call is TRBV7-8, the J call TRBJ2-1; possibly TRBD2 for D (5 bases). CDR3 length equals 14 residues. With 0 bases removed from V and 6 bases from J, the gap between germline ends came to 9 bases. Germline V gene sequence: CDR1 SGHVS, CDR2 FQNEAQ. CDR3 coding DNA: TGTGCCAGCAGCTTAGCGGACTTCGGCAATGAGCAGTTCTTC. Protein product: CASSLADFGNEQFF.

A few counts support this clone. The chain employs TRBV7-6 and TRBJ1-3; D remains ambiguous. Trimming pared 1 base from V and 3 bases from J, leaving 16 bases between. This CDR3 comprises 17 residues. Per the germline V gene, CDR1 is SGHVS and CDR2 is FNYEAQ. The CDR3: CASSLEAAGGDGNTIYF. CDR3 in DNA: TGTGCCAGCAGCTTAGAGGCTGCTGGCGGAGATGGAAACACCATATATTTT.

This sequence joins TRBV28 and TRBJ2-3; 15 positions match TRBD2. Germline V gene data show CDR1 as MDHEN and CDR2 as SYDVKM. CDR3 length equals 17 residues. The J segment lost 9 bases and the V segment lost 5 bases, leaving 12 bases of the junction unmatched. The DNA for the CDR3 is TGTGCCAGCAGTCCGAGGGGACTAGCGGGAGGCGGTGGCACGCAGTATTTT. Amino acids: CASSPRGLAGGGGTQYF.

The DNA for the CDR3 is TGTGCCAGTAGTATATGGGGTGGGACAGACAATGAGCAGTTCTTC. This sequence encodes CASSIWGGTDNEQFF. The rearrangement joins TRBV19 to TRBJ2-1, with TRBD1 identical over 7 bases. V lost 2 bases to trimming and J lost 5 bases; unmatched junction nucleotides: 6. The CDR3 runs to 15 residues. Looked up from germline, CDR1 is LNHDA and CDR2 is SQIVND (reference sequence).

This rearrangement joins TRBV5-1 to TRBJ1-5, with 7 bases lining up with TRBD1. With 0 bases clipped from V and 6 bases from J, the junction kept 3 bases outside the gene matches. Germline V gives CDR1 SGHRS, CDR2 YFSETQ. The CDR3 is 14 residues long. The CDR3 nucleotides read TGCGCCAGCAGCTTGGAAGGGGGCGGTCAGCCCCAGCATTTT. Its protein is CASSLEGGGQPQHF.

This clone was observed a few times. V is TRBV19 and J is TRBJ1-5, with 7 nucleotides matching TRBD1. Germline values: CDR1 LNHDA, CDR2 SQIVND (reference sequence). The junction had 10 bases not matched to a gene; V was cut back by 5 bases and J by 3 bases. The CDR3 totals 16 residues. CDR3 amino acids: CASSFLTGELNQPQHF. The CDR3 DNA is TGTGCCAGTAGTTTTCTAACAGGGGAACTCAATCAGCCCCAGCATTTT.

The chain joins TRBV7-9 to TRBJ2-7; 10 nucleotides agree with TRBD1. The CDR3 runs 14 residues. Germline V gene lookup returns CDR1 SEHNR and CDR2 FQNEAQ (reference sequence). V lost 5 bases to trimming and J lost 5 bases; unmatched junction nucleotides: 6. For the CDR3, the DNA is TGTGCCAGCAGCGAATGGGACAGGGGCCACGAGCAGTACTTC. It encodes CASSEWDRGHEQYF. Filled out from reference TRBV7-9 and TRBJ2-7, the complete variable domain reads DTGVSQNPRHKITKRGQNVTFRCDPISEHNRLYWYRQTLGQGPEFLTYFQNEAQLEKSRLLSDRFSAERPKGSFSTLEIQRTEQGDSAMYLCASSEWDRGHEQYFGPGTRLTVT.

As DNA, the CDR3 is TGTGCCAGCAATAAACAGGGCGGCAGAAGGGAAAAACTGTTTTTT. Translated: CASNKQGGRREKLFF. The rearrangement links TRBV6-6 to TRBJ1-4; perhaps TRBD1 as D (6 bases). V was clipped by 7 bases and J by 8 bases, with 20 bases between them. This CDR3 is 15 amino acids long. The germline gives CDR1 MNHNY, CDR2 SVGAGI (reference sequence).

The CDR3 bases are TGTGCCATCAGTGAGTATCTCGGGCAGGGCGGCAATGAGCAGTTCTTC. This sequence encodes CAISEYLGQGGNEQFF. The V gene is TRBV10-3, the J gene TRBJ2-1; perhaps TRBD1 as D (5 bases). The CDR3 sequence is 16 residues long. Germline loops: CDR1 ENHRY, CDR2 SYGVKD. V was clipped by 1 base and J by 6 bases, with 16 bases between them.

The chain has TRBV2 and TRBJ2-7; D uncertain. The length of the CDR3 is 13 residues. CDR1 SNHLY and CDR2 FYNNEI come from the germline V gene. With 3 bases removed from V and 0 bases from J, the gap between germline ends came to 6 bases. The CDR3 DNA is TGTGCCAGCAGTGATCCGAGCTCCTACGAGCAGTACTTC. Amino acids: CASSDPSSYEQYF.

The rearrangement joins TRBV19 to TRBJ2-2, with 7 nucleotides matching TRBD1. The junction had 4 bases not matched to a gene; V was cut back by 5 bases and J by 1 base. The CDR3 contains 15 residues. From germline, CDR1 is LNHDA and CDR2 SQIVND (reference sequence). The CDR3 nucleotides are TGTGCCAGTAGTCCAGGGACAGTGAACACCGGGGAGCTGTTTTTT. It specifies CASSPGTVNTGELFF.

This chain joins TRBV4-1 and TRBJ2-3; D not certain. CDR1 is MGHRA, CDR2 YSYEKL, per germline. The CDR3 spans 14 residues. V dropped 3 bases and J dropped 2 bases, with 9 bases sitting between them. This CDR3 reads CASSHGVITDTQYF. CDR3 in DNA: TGCGCCAGCAGCCACGGAGTCATCACAGATACGCAGTATTTT.

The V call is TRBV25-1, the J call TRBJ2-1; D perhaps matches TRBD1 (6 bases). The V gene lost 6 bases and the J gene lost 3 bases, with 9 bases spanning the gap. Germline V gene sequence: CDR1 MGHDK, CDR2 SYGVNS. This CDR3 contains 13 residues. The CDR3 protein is CASSVDSYNEQFF. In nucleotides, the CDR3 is TGTGCCAGCAGCGTGGACAGCTACAATGAGCAGTTCTTC.

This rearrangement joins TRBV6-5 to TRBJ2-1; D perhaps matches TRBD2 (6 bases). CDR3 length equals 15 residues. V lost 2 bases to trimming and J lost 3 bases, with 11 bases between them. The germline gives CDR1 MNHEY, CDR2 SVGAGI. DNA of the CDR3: TGTGCCAGCAGTTACAACAGCGGGCGCTACAATGAGCAGTTCTTC. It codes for CASSYNSGRYNEQFF.

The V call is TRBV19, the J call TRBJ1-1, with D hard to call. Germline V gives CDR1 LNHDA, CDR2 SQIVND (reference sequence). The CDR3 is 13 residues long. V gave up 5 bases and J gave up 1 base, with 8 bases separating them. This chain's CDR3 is CASSPGANTEAFF. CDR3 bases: TGTGCCAGTAGTCCGGGAGCGAACACTGAAGCTTTCTTT.

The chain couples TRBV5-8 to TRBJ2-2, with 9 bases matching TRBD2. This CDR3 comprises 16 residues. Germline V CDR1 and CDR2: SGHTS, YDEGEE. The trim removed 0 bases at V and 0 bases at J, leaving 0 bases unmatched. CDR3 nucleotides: TGTGCCAGCAGCTTGGGACTAGCGGCGAACACCGGGGAGCTGTTTTTT. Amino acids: CASSLGLAANTGELFF.

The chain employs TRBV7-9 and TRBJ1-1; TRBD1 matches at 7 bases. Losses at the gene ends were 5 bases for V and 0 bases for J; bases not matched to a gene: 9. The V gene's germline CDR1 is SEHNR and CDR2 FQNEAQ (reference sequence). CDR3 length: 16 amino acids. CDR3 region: CASSVRGQGMNTEAFF. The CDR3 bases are TGTGCCAGCAGCGTTAGGGGGCAAGGGATGAACACTGAAGCTTTCTTT. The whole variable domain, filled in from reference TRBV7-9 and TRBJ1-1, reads DTGVSQNPRHKITKRGQNVTFRCDPISEHNRLYWYRQTLGQGPEFLTYFQNEAQLEKSRLLSDRFSAERPKGSFSTLEIQRTEQGDSAMYLCASSVRGQGMNTEAFFGQGTRLTVV.